This T cell receptor (beta chain) was identified during a study of blood T cell repertoires in COVID-19. The wider study: COVID-19 samples collected from the United States, Italy and Spain covered acute and convalescent phases. Nucleic acid was either cDNA or gDNA, and it came from T cells, B-cell-depleted T cells, or PBMCs.

This CDR3 is built from 15 residues. Germline CDR1 is SGHRS and CDR2 is YFSETQ. V lost 0 bases, J lost 0 bases, and 9 bases lay in between. This clone has a handful of counts. Original handling: Amplification from reference gene primers served as the basis for estimated nucleated cell counts. Clones were read by immunoSEQ multiplex PCR, and TCRdb kept only the in-frame ones, dropping some. V, J and clone size are taken as reported in that table, and D and trimming were inferred from the DNA itself. The sample contains fewer than 80,000 clones, around 84% of which appear only once. Source material: peripheral blood. The receptor's source is a woman older than 75 with acute or convalescent COVID-19. The V and J genes are TRBV5-1 and TRBJ1-1; maybe TRBD1 (5 bases). The CDR3 DNA reads TGCGCCAGCAGCTTGGGACAGTCCATGAACACTGAAGCTTTCTTT. It translates to CASSLGQSMNTEAFF.